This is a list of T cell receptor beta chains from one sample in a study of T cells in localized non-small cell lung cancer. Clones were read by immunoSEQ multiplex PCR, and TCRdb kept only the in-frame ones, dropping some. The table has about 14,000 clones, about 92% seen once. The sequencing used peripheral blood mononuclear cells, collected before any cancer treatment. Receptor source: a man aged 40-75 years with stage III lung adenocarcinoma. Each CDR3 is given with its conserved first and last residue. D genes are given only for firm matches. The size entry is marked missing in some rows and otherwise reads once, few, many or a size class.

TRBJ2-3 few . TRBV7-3 CASSLYQGTDTQYF TGTGCCAGCAGCCTCTACCAGGGTACAGATACGCAGTATTTT
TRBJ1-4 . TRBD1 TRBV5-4 CASSKGQSTNEKLFF TGTGCCAGCAGCAAGGGACAGTCAACTAATGAAAAACTGTTTTTT
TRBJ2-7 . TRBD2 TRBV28 CATQAGSRYEQYF TGTGCCACTCAAGCGGGGTCACGCTACGAGCAGTACTTC
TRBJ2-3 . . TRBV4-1 CASSQETTSTDTQYF TGCGCCAGCAGCCAAGAGACCACCAGCACAGATACGCAGTATTTT
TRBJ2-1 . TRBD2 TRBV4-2 CASSRGSGVIEQFF TGTGCCAGCAGCCGGGGTAGCGGGGTCATTGAGCAGTTCTTC
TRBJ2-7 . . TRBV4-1 CASSQGDLLYEQYF TGCGCCAGCAGCCAAGGGGACTTACTCTACGAGCAGTACTTC
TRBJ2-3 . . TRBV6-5 CASSYGGGTDTQYF TGTGCCAGCAGTTACGGCGGGGGCACAGATACGCAGTATTTT
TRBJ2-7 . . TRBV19 CASSIALQGILYEQYF TGTGCCAGTAGTATAGCCCTTCAGGGAATTCTCTACGAGCAGTACTTC
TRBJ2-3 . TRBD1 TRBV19 CASSSPFETGTGDTDTQYF TGTGCCAGTAGTTCCCCTTTCGAAACTGGGACAGGGGACACAGATACGCAGTATTTT
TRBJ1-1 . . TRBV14 CASSQVHGTEAFF TGTGCCAGCAGCCAAGTTCATGGGACTGAAGCTTTCTTT
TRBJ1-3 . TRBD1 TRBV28 CASSFSGGAGNTIYF TGTGCCAGCAGTTTTTCAGGGGGTGCAGGAAACACCATATATTTT
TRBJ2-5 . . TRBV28 CASSLSPPGIDF TGTGCCAGCAGTTTATCCCCGCCAGGGATCGACTTC
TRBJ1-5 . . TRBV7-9 CASSPAGENQPQHF TGTGCCAGCAGCCCAGCCGGGGAAAATCAGCCCCAGCATTTT
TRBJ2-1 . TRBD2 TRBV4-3 CASSQDPSGTSDHEQFF TGCGCCAGCAGCCAAGACCCTTCCGGGACTAGCGATCATGAGCAGTTCTTC
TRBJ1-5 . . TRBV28 CASSTGGTGRSSNQPQHF TGTGCCAGCTCCACCGGGGGGACGGGGAGATCTAGCAATCAGCCCCAGCATTTT
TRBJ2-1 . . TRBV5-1 CASSRNYNEQFF TGCGCCAGCAGCCGAAACTACAATGAGCAGTTCTTC
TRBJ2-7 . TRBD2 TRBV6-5 CASSYSGTMYEQYF TGTGCCAGCAGTTACTCAGGGACTATGTACGAGCAGTACTTC
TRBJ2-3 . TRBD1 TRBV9 CASSSATGTGIRTDTQYF TGTGCCAGCAGCTCAGCGACCGGGACAGGGATTCGGACAGATACGCAGTATTTT
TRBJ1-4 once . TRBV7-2 CASSLTRGEGLSEKLFF TGTGCCAGCAGCTTAACGAGGGGGGAAGGTTTGAGTGAAAAACTGTTTTTT
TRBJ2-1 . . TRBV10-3 CATLLSISDYNEQFF TGTGCCACCCTACTGTCTATCTCAGACTACAATGAGCAGTTCTTC
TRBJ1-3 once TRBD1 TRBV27 CASSTGGRGGNTIYF TGTGCCAGCAGTACAGGGGGCAGAGGTGGAAACACCATATATTTT
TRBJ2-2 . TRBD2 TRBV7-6 CASSLASRPSGGTGELFF TGTGCCAGCAGCTTAGCCTCTAGGCCTAGCGGGGGCACCGGGGAGCTGTTTTTT
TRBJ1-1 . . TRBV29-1 CSVRYAGSEAFF TGCAGCGTCCGTTACGCCGGCTCTGAAGCTTTCTTT
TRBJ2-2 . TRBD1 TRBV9 CASSLTGTGSSGELFF TGTGCCAGCAGCTTAACCGGGACAGGCTCGTCCGGGGAGCTGTTTTTT
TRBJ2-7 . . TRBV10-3 CAISDHEGSYEQYF TGTGCCATCAGTGACCACGAGGGCTCCTACGAGCAGTACTTC
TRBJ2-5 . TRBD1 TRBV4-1 CASSQDPRDSFSQETQYF TGCGCCAGCAGCCAAGACCCCCGGGACAGCTTTTCCCAAGAGACCCAGTACTTC
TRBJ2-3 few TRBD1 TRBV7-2 CASKRTGGSTDTQYF TGTGCCAGCAAACGGACAGGGGGAAGCACAGATACGCAGTATTTT
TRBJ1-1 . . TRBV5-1 CASSFGPKTEAFF TGCGCCAGCAGCTTTGGCCCGAAAACTGAAGCTTTCTTT
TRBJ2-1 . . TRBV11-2 CASSIGASVGQFF TGTGCCAGCAGCATCGGGGCTAGCGTAGGGCAGTTCTTC
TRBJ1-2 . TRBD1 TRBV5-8 CASSPADRANPYGYTF TGTGCCAGCAGCCCAGCCGACAGGGCAAACCCCTATGGCTACACCTTC
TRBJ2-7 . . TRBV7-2 CASSLGRAGNEQYF TGTGCCAGCAGCTTAGGCAGGGCGGGGAACGAGCAGTACTTC